This T cell receptor (beta chain) was recorded in a study of CD8 T cells in Susac syndrome (dated by TCRdb to 2018 to 2020). In the study overall: Repertoire sequencing was used to test whether CD8+ T cell activation and differentiation in Susac syndrome was antigen driven. The study compared CD8+ T cell repertoire clonality among over 9 healthy donors, around 14 Susac syndrome patients and 15 multiple sclerosis patients.

CDR1 is given as MNHNS and CDR2 as SASEGT, both from the germline V gene. Inclusive of the bounding cysteine and phenylalanine, the CDR3 is 15 residues long. Of all the DNA, just the CDR3 is kept, 45 bases in frame from base 1. V and J lose 5 bases and 0 bases, and a span of 11 bases separates them. Study-wide findings and limitations: The number of individuals in the TCR sequencing and HLA analysis was acknowledged as relatively small.

RNA was extracted using the RNeasy kit, and about 0.5 to 1 microgram was reverse transcribed with random hexamers. The immunoSEQ multiplex PCR assay, which covers 54 Vbeta and 13 Jbeta segments, was used to amplify TCR beta CDR3 regions. Bias from PCR amplification was corrected by using a synthetic template baseline for primer optimization and for computational correction. As for the original processing: Reads were annotated to V, D and J genes according to IMGT and were analyzed with immunoSEQ Analyzer, with only productive sequences retained. To calculate clonality, Shannon entropy was normalized by log2 of the number of productive unique sequences and then subtracted from one. For each patient and control, public and private clones were evaluated within the 100 most prevalent clones. A clone was defined as Susac-specific if it was absent from the healthy and MS cohorts, from some 1,100 published viral clones and from other ImmuneACCESS disease sequences. TCRdb trimmed public reads at Q25 via fastp, called clones via MiXCR and kept in-frame beta chains. Each CDR3 protein appears once, grouped with its most common genes and DNA. For this entry, the V and J calls and clone size follow TCRdb and not the study's own pipeline. The sample table lists hundreds of thousands of distinct CDR3 sequences, 75% to 90% of them with a count of one. The ten largest clones capture 0.18% of the sample.

Peripheral blood CD8+ and CD4+ T cells from healthy donors, Susac syndrome patients and multiple sclerosis patients were profiled by high-throughput TCR beta sequencing. Multiple sclerosis controls were treatment-naive patients with stable or active relapsing-remitting disease fulfilling revised McDonald criteria. Bulk CD8+ and CD4+ T cells were purified by magnetic negative isolation, whereas CD8+ TEMRA cells were enriched by FACS. Blood was drawn into EDTA tubes, processed within 24 hours, and PBMCs were isolated by density gradient centrifugation. PBMCs destined for TCR sequencing were cryopreserved in liquid nitrogen and later thawed in a 37 °C water bath. The sorted or isolated CD4+, CD8+ and CD8+ TEMRA cells reached a purity of at least 90%. This clonotype was seen a few times. It has no known antigen specificity. The record has no base qualities; no much larger clone is one base away.

The clonotype originates from a human donor with multiple sclerosis. Specimen: CD8+ T cells from PBMCs. Recombination joined TRBV6-1 with TRBJ1-5, with the D segment identity uncertain. The CDR3 loop reads CASSPDGYSNQPQHF. DNA sequence: TGTGCCAGCAGTCCGGACGGATATAGCAATCAGCCCCAGCATTTT.